Listed below are T cell receptor beta chains from one sample, sequenced in a study of blood T cell repertoires in COVID-19. The repertoire was sequenced with immunoSEQ multiplex PCR; TCRdb's copy has only in-frame clones and lacks some. The data contain 250,000 to 300,000 clones, 88% of them singletons. Sequencing was performed on peripheral blood. The source of these receptors is a middle-aged woman who had recovered from COVID-19. Both conserved end residues are part of each CDR3. The order of the fields is CDR3 protein, CDR3 DNA, CDR3 length, D gene, J gene, clone size, V gene. The D gene is left open where the match is weak. Expanded clones get a size class; other rows say once, few or many, or leave the size out.

CDR3 protein: CASSLVGAGHEQYF
CDR3 DNA: TGTGCCAGCAGCTTAGTTGGAGCGGGCCACGAGCAGTACTTC
CDR3 length: 14
D gene: .
J gene: TRBJ2-7
clone size: .
V gene: TRBV7-8

CDR3 protein: CASSRSLAGASDTQYF
CDR3 DNA: TGTGCCAGCAGCCGTAGTTTGGCGGGAGCATCAGATACGCAGTATTTT
CDR3 length: 16
D gene: TRBD2
J gene: TRBJ2-3
clone size: .
V gene: TRBV9

CDR3 protein: CASSVATSGEQFF
CDR3 DNA: TGTGCCAGCAGCGTAGCTACTAGCGGGGAGCAGTTCTTC
CDR3 length: 13
D gene: TRBD2
J gene: TRBJ2-1
clone size: .
V gene: TRBV9

CDR3 protein: CASPSWPPPAGTQYF
CDR3 DNA: TGCGCCAGCCCCTCGTGGCCGCCGCCTGCAGGGACCCAGTACTTC
CDR3 length: 15
D gene: .
J gene: TRBJ2-5
clone size: .
V gene: TRBV5-1

CDR3 protein: CASSPNPGGGSPLHF
CDR3 DNA: TGCGCCAGCAGCCCAAACCCAGGAGGCGGTTCACCCCTCCACTTT
CDR3 length: 15
D gene: .
J gene: TRBJ1-6
clone size: medium-sized
V gene: TRBV5-1

CDR3 protein: CASSLATGGSNYGYTF
CDR3 DNA: TGCGCCAGCAGCTTGGCCACAGGGGGCTCGAACTATGGCTACACCTTC
CDR3 length: 16
D gene: TRBD1
J gene: TRBJ1-2
clone size: .
V gene: TRBV5-1

CDR3 protein: CATSRDRGRGAPTDTQYF
CDR3 DNA: TGTGCCACCAGCAGAGATCGGGGCCGGGGGGCCCCCACAGATACGCAGTATTTT
CDR3 length: 18
D gene: .
J gene: TRBJ2-3
clone size: once
V gene: TRBV15

CDR3 protein: CATSRDPPETQYF
CDR3 DNA: TGTGCCACCAGCAGAGATCCCCCGGAGACCCAGTACTTC
CDR3 length: 13
D gene: .
J gene: TRBJ2-5
clone size: .
V gene: TRBV15

CDR3 protein: CASSGQANQPQHF
CDR3 DNA: TGTGCCAGCAGCGGACAGGCCAATCAGCCCCAGCATTTT
CDR3 length: 13
D gene: TRBD1
J gene: TRBJ1-5
clone size: .
V gene: TRBV6-4

CDR3 protein: CASSPPGQVLGLFF
CDR3 DNA: TGTGCCAGCTCACCACCGGGACAAGTCCTCGGGCTGTTTTTT
CDR3 length: 14
D gene: .
J gene: TRBJ2-2
clone size: .
V gene: TRBV18

CDR3 protein: CASSQEATSGRGGNEQFF
CDR3 DNA: TGTGCCAGCAGCCAAGAGGCGACTAGCGGGAGGGGCGGCAATGAGCAGTTCTTC
CDR3 length: 18
D gene: TRBD2
J gene: TRBJ2-1
clone size: .
V gene: TRBV3-1/TRBV3-2

CDR3 protein: CASSWGTGRELFF
CDR3 DNA: TGTGCCAGCAGCTGGGGGACAGGGAGGGAACTGTTTTTT
CDR3 length: 13
D gene: TRBD1
J gene: TRBJ1-4
clone size: .
V gene: TRBV7-6

CDR3 protein: CASTRQGSPNQPQHF
CDR3 DNA: TGTGCCAGTACCCGACAGGGGAGCCCTAATCAGCCCCAGCATTTT
CDR3 length: 15
D gene: TRBD1
J gene: TRBJ1-5
clone size: few
V gene: TRBV19

CDR3 protein: CASRTNTGTEAFF
CDR3 DNA: TGTGCCAGCAGGACCAATACAGGGACTGAAGCTTTCTTT
CDR3 length: 13
D gene: .
J gene: TRBJ1-1
clone size: once
V gene: TRBV6-5

CDR3 protein: CASSRQGGPPNWTYTF
CDR3 DNA: TGTGCCAGCAGCAGACAGGGGGGCCCCCCTAACTGGACCTACACCTTC
CDR3 length: 16
D gene: TRBD1
J gene: TRBJ1-2
clone size: .
V gene: TRBV11-3

CDR3 protein: CASSGRASGKKNIQYF
CDR3 DNA: TGTGCCAGCTCGGGGCGGGCTAGCGGGAAAAAAAACATTCAGTACTTC
CDR3 length: 16
D gene: TRBD2
J gene: TRBJ2-4
clone size: few
V gene: TRBV27

CDR3 protein: CASSPGGLAGNEQFF
CDR3 DNA: TGTGCCAGCAGCCCCGGGGGCCTAGCGGGCAACGAGCAGTTCTTC
CDR3 length: 15
D gene: TRBD2
J gene: TRBJ2-1
clone size: .
V gene: TRBV5-4

CDR3 protein: CATGGVKNIQYF
CDR3 DNA: TGTGCCACCGGAGGGGTCAAAAACATTCAGTACTTC
CDR3 length: 12
D gene: .
J gene: TRBJ2-4
clone size: .
V gene: TRBV15

CDR3 protein: CASSEGPAPSYEQYF
CDR3 DNA: TGTGCCAGCAGTGAAGGGCCCGCCCCCTCCTACGAGCAGTACTTC
CDR3 length: 15
D gene: .
J gene: TRBJ2-7
clone size: .
V gene: TRBV6-1

CDR3 protein: CASSLVGNPGWTGELFF
CDR3 DNA: TGTGCCAGCAGCTTAGTCGGGAATCCAGGATGGACCGGGGAGCTGTTTTTT
CDR3 length: 17
D gene: .
J gene: TRBJ2-2
clone size: .
V gene: TRBV7-8

CDR3 protein: CASTDRDLGETQYF
CDR3 DNA: TGCGCCAGCACAGACAGGGACCTGGGGGAGACCCAGTACTTC
CDR3 length: 14
D gene: TRBD1
J gene: TRBJ2-5
clone size: .
V gene: TRBV5-1

CDR3 protein: CASSLAGQGRVPF
CDR3 DNA: TGTGCCAGCAGCTTAGCCGGACAGGGACGGGTTCCCTTC
CDR3 length: 13
D gene: TRBD1
J gene: TRBJ1-2
clone size: .
V gene: TRBV7-2

CDR3 protein: CASSVGLAGVGDTQYF
CDR3 DNA: TGTGCCAGCAGCGTAGGGCTAGCGGGAGTAGGGGATACGCAGTATTTT
CDR3 length: 16
D gene: TRBD2
J gene: TRBJ2-3
clone size: .
V gene: TRBV9

CDR3 protein: CASSRGGKETQYF
CDR3 DNA: TGTGCCAGTAGTAGGGGGGGGAAAGAGACCCAGTACTTC
CDR3 length: 13
D gene: TRBD2
J gene: TRBJ2-5
clone size: once
V gene: TRBV19

CDR3 protein: CASSPRGSSYNEQFF
CDR3 DNA: TGTGCCAGCAGCCCAAGGGGGAGCTCCTACAATGAGCAGTTCTTC
CDR3 length: 15
D gene: .
J gene: TRBJ2-1
clone size: .
V gene: TRBV7-2

CDR3 protein: CASRQGGRKLFF
CDR3 DNA: TGTGCCAGCCGACAGGGGGGAAGAAAACTGTTTTTT
CDR3 length: 12
D gene: TRBD1
J gene: TRBJ1-4
clone size: .
V gene: TRBV12-3/TRBV12-4

CDR3 protein: CASSSTRGDTQYF
CDR3 DNA: TGTGCCAGCAGCTCGACTCGGGGGGATACGCAGTATTTT
CDR3 length: 13
D gene: .
J gene: TRBJ2-3
clone size: .
V gene: TRBV5-4

CDR3 protein: CAISIPGQGVGNEQFF
CDR3 DNA: TGTGCCATCAGTATACCGGGACAGGGGGTCGGGAATGAGCAGTTCTTC
CDR3 length: 16
D gene: TRBD1
J gene: TRBJ2-1
clone size: .
V gene: TRBV10-3

CDR3 protein: CASSPRGDPYEQYF
CDR3 DNA: TGTGCCAGCAGCCCCAGGGGGGACCCCTACGAGCAGTACTTC
CDR3 length: 14
D gene: .
J gene: TRBJ2-7
clone size: .
V gene: TRBV27

CDR3 protein: CASSLRWSYNEQFF
CDR3 DNA: TGTGCCAGCAGCCTCAGGTGGTCCTACAATGAGCAGTTCTTC
CDR3 length: 14
D gene: .
J gene: TRBJ2-1
clone size: .
V gene: TRBV6-2/TRBV6-3

CDR3 protein: CAWRAGFAGNTIYF
CDR3 DNA: TGTGCCTGGAGGGCAGGGTTCGCTGGAAACACCATATATTTT
CDR3 length: 14
D gene: .
J gene: TRBJ1-3
clone size: .
V gene: TRBV30

CDR3 protein: CASSSPGSGANVLTF
CDR3 DNA: TGTGCCAGCAGCTCCCCGGGCTCTGGGGCCAACGTCCTGACTTTC
CDR3 length: 15
D gene: .
J gene: TRBJ2-6
clone size: .
V gene: TRBV5-4

CDR3 protein: CASSPPTGQLNTEAFF
CDR3 DNA: TGTGCCAGCAGCCCCCCCACGGGACAGTTGAACACTGAAGCTTTCTTT
CDR3 length: 16
D gene: TRBD1
J gene: TRBJ1-1
clone size: .
V gene: TRBV11-3

CDR3 protein: CASGTGQTSNQPQHF
CDR3 DNA: TGTGCTAGTGGTACAGGACAGACTAGCAATCAGCCCCAGCATTTT
CDR3 length: 15
D gene: .
J gene: TRBJ1-5
clone size: few
V gene: TRBV12-5

CDR3 protein: CASSLVASGSAWWDEQYF
CDR3 DNA: TGTGCCAGCAGCTTAGTGGCTAGCGGGAGTGCTTGGTGGGACGAGCAGTACTTC
CDR3 length: 18
D gene: TRBD2
J gene: TRBJ2-7
clone size: .
V gene: TRBV7-8

CDR3 protein: CASSIGGSPYGYTF
CDR3 DNA: TGTGCCAGTAGTATAGGGGGCAGCCCCTATGGCTACACCTTC
CDR3 length: 14
D gene: .
J gene: TRBJ1-2
clone size: once
V gene: TRBV19

CDR3 protein: CASTPSGANVLTF
CDR3 DNA: TGTGCCAGCACCCCTTCTGGGGCCAACGTCCTGACTTTC
CDR3 length: 13
D gene: .
J gene: TRBJ2-6
clone size: .
V gene: TRBV6-6

CDR3 protein: CASSLVAGGGNTIYF
CDR3 DNA: TGTGCCAGCAGCTTGGTGGCAGGTGGCGGAAACACCATATATTTT
CDR3 length: 15
D gene: .
J gene: TRBJ1-3
clone size: .
V gene: TRBV13

CDR3 protein: CASSPYSLAGGNTGELFF
CDR3 DNA: TGTGCCAGCAGCCCCTATTCCCTAGCGGGAGGGAACACCGGGGAGCTGTTTTTT
CDR3 length: 18
D gene: TRBD2
J gene: TRBJ2-2
clone size: .
V gene: TRBV11-3

CDR3 protein: CASSKGDRGEREQYF
CDR3 DNA: TGTGCCAGCAGTAAAGGGGACAGGGGAGAGCGCGAGCAGTACTTC
CDR3 length: 15
D gene: TRBD1
J gene: TRBJ2-7
clone size: .
V gene: TRBV27

CDR3 protein: CASSHQGQYNEQFF
CDR3 DNA: TGTGCCAGCAGCCACCAGGGCCAATACAATGAGCAGTTCTTC
CDR3 length: 14
D gene: .
J gene: TRBJ2-1
clone size: .
V gene: TRBV7-3

CDR3 protein: CASSLGPGTGNTEAFF
CDR3 DNA: TGTGCCAGCAGCTTAGGCCCTGGGACAGGGAACACTGAAGCTTTCTTT
CDR3 length: 16
D gene: TRBD1
J gene: TRBJ1-1
clone size: .
V gene: TRBV5-5

CDR3 protein: CASSPGGGGGNEQFF
CDR3 DNA: TGCGCCAGCAGCCCCGGGGGGGGAGGGGGCAATGAGCAGTTCTTC
CDR3 length: 15
D gene: TRBD2
J gene: TRBJ2-1
clone size: .
V gene: TRBV4-3

CDR3 protein: CASRGTQNTEAFF
CDR3 DNA: TGTGCCAGCAGAGGGACACAGAACACTGAAGCTTTCTTT
CDR3 length: 13
D gene: .
J gene: TRBJ1-1
clone size: .
V gene: TRBV6-5

CDR3 protein: CASTLRRGGEQFF
CDR3 DNA: TGTGCCAGTACCCTACGGAGGGGGGGTGAGCAGTTCTTC
CDR3 length: 13
D gene: .
J gene: TRBJ2-1
clone size: .
V gene: TRBV19

CDR3 protein: CATSGPGSGGSPYEQYF
CDR3 DNA: TGTGCCACCAGCGGCCCCGGGTCGGGAGGCAGCCCCTACGAGCAGTACTTC
CDR3 length: 17
D gene: TRBD2
J gene: TRBJ2-7
clone size: .
V gene: TRBV15

CDR3 protein: CASSKGANPKTYSNQPQHF
CDR3 DNA: TGTGCCAGCAGCAAGGGCGCCAATCCCAAAACCTATAGCAATCAGCCCCAGCATTTT
CDR3 length: 19
D gene: .
J gene: TRBJ1-5
clone size: .
V gene: TRBV21-1

CDR3 protein: CAIDSSYGYTF
CDR3 DNA: TGTGCCATCGACAGCAGCTATGGCTACACCTTC
CDR3 length: 11
D gene: .
J gene: TRBJ1-2
clone size: .
V gene: TRBV10-3

CDR3 protein: CASSQNPDRSDIYNEQFF
CDR3 DNA: TGCGCCAGCAGCCAAAACCCGGACAGGAGCGACATCTACAATGAGCAGTTCTTC
CDR3 length: 18
D gene: TRBD1
J gene: TRBJ2-1
clone size: .
V gene: TRBV4-1

CDR3 protein: CASSYGTDGEAFF
CDR3 DNA: TGCGCCAGCAGCTATGGGACAGATGGTGAAGCTTTCTTT
CDR3 length: 13
D gene: TRBD1
J gene: TRBJ1-1
clone size: .
V gene: TRBV5-1

CDR3 protein: CASSSPSGSSYNEQFF
CDR3 DNA: TGTGCCAGCAGTTCCCCTAGCGGGAGCTCCTACAATGAGCAGTTCTTC
CDR3 length: 16
D gene: TRBD2
J gene: TRBJ2-1
clone size: once
V gene: TRBV27

CDR3 protein: CAIRKAGSGDEQYF
CDR3 DNA: TGTGCCATCAGAAAAGCGGGGTCCGGGGACGAGCAGTACTTC
CDR3 length: 14
D gene: TRBD2
J gene: TRBJ2-7
clone size: .
V gene: TRBV10-3